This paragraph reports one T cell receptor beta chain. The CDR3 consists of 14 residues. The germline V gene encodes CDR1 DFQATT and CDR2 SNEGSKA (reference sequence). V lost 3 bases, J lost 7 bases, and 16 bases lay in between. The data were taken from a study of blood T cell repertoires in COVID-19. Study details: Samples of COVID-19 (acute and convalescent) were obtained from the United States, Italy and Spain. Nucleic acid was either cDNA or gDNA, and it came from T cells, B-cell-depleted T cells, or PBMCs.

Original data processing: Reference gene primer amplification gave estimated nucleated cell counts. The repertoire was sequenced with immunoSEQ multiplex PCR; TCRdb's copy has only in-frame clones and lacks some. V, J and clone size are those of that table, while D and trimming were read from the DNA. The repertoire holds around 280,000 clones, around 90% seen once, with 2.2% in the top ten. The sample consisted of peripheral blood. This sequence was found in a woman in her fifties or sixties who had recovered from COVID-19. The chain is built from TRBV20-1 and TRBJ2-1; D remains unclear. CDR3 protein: CSASLPSRANEQFF. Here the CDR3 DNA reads TGCAGTGCTAGTCTCCCGTCTCGTGCGAATGAGCAGTTCTTC.